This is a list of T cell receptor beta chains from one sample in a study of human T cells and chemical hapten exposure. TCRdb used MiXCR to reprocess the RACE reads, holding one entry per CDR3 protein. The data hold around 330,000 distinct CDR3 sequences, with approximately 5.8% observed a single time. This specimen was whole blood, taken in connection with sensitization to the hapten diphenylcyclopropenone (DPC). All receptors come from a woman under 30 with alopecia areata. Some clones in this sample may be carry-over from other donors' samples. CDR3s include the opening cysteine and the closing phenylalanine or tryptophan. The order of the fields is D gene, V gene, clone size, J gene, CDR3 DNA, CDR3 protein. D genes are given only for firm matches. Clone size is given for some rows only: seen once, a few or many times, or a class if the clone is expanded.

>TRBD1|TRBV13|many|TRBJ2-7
TGTGCCAGCAGCTTAGGCGGACAGGGAGTCTACGAGCAGTACTTC
CASSLGGQGVYEQYF
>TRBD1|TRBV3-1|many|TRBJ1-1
TGTGCCAGCAGCCAGGGAACAGGGGGCACTGAAGCTTTCTTT
CASSQGTGGTEAFF
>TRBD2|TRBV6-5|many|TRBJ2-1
TGTGCCATAACCGGGACTAATGCCTACAATGAGCAGTTCTTC
CAITGTNAYNEQFF
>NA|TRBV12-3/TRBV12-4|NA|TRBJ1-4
TGTGCCAGCACTCAAGACGGAGCAACTAATGAAAAACTGTTTTTT
CASTQDGATNEKLFF
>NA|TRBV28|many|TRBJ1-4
TGTGCCAGCACGTACAGTCCGGCTTATGAAAAACTGTTTTTT
CASTYSPAYEKLFF
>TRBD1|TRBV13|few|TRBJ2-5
TGTGCCAGCAGCGCCGCAGGGGGCTTGGAGACCCAGTACTTC
CASSAAGGLETQYF
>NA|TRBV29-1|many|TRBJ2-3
TGCAGCGTTGAAGGAGAAAAACAGGGACGTACAGATACGCAGTATTTT
CSVEGEKQGRTDTQYF
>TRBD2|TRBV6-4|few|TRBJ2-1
TGTGCCAGCACCGGGACTAGCGGGGGCCAGGGAAATGAGCAGTTCTTC
CASTGTSGGQGNEQFF
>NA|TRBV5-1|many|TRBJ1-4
TGCGCCAGCAGCTTGGCCGGGTACGACGAAAAACTGTTTTTT
CASSLAGYDEKLFF
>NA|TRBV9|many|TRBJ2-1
TGTGCCAGCAGCGTTTCCAGCAGCAATGAGCAGTTCTTC
CASSVSSSNEQFF
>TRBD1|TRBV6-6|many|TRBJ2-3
TGTGCCAGCAGTTTGATGCCAAAGACAGGGGACGGGACAGATACGCAGTATTTT
CASSLMPKTGDGTDTQYF
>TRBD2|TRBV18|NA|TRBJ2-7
TGTGCCAGCTCACCAGGGACTAGCGGGTACGAGCAGTACTTC
CASSPGTSGYEQYF
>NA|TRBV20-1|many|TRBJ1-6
TGCAGTGCTAGACCCCGGTTAGCCCGAATTAATTCACCCCTCCACTTT
CSARPRLARINSPLHF
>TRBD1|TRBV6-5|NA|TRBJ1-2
TGTGCCAGCAGTTATGATAACAGGGGAGCAAATGGCTACACCTTC
CASSYDNRGANGYTF
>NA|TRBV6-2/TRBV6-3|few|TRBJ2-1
TGTGCCAGCAGTTCCACGTACTTTTCCCCCGAGAGGGAGCAGTTCTTC
CASSSTYFSPEREQFF
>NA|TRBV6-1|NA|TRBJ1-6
TGTGCCAGCAGTGAGTTGCAGGGTGGATCACCCCTCCACTTT
CASSELQGGSPLHF
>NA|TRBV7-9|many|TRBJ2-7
TGTGCCAGCAGCGTCCCGGGAATTACCTACGAGCAGTACTTC
CASSVPGITYEQYF
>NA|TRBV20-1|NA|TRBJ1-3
TGCAGTGCTAGAGAATACGGGGGGAATGGAAACACCATATATTTT
CSAREYGGNGNTIYF
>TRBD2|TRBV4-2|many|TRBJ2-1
TGTGCCAGCAGCCAAGAAGGCGGGGGGGCCACCTACAATGAGCAGTTCTTC
CASSQEGGGATYNEQFF
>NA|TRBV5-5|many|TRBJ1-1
TGTGCCAGCAGCTCGCAGTTCGGCCTTAGTCCTTTTGAAGCTTTCTTT
CASSSQFGLSPFEAFF
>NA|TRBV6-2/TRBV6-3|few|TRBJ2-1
TGTGCCAGCAGTTACCATGAAAATGAGCAGTTCTTC
CASSYHENEQFF
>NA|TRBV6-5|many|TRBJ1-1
TGTGCCAGCAGTTTAATAACTATGCCGGAGTCCCCTTTGAACACTGAAGCTTTCTTT
CASSLITMPESPLNTEAFF
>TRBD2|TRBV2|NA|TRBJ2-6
TGTGCCAGCAGCGCCCCGAGTCTAGCGGGGATCTTAGTTGGGGCCAACGTCCTGACTTTC
CASSAPSLAGILVGANVLTF
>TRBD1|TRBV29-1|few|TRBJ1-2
TGCAGCGTGGGGGACAGGGAGGGAAATGGCTACACCTTC
CSVGDREGNGYTF
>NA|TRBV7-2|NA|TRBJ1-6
TGTGCCAGCAGCTTAGTGCAGGGGAGATATTCACCCCTCCACTTT
CASSLVQGRYSPLHF
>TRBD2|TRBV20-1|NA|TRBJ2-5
TGCAGTGCTGGGACTAGCCGCCCCCCCTCTACCCAGTACTTC
CSAGTSRPPSTQYF
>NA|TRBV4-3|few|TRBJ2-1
TGCGCCAGCAGCCGGCTAACGGGGACCATATCCTACAATGAGCAGTTCTTC
CASSRLTGTISYNEQFF